The clone carrying this T cell receptor (beta chain) was observed many times. Its matching antigen is unknown. V was shortened by 5 bases and J by 4 bases, with 18 bases between the two germline ends. CDR1 and CDR2 (germline): LGHDT, YNNKEL (reference sequence). CDR3 length: 16 residues. This sample is part of a study of neurological immune-mediated disorders. General study findings and limits: In HTLV-1-associated myelopathy, TCR clonal expansion was greatest, whereas multiple sclerosis had the least, falling below healthy controls. Among expanded clones, no CDR3 amino acid sequences were shared across subjects, a pattern suggesting private repertoires in all groups.

TCRdb reprocessed the 5' RACE reads with MiXCR, giving one entry per CDR3 protein. The data contain 45,000 or so distinct CDR3 sequences, roughly 3% of them singletons. Unsorted libraries used 2 million PBMCs kept at -80 degrees C. Sequences were obtained from PBMCs. The chain employs TRBV3-1 and TRBJ1-3, with a possible D match to TRBD1 (5 bases). The TCR was taken from a woman between 50 and 59 years old with multiple sclerosis. This CDR3 is CASSYGTPAPGNTIYF. The CDR3 DNA reads TGTGCCAGCAGCTACGGGACTCCCGCACCCGGAAACACCATATATTTT.